This TCR beta chain is from a study of blood T cell repertoires in COVID-19. Study in general: COVID-19 samples collected from the United States, Italy and Spain covered acute and convalescent phases. T cells, B-cell-depleted T cells, or PBMCs supplied cDNA or gDNA.

Authors' methods: Estimation of nucleated cell counts was performed using reference gene primer amplification. Generated by immunoSEQ multiplex PCR, the TCRdb table keeps only in-frame clones and is missing some. The V and J calls and the clone size are those of that table, but D and trimming were determined from the DNA. Among 150,000 to 200,000 clones listed, approximately 79% were seen once. This CDR3 contains 13 residues. V lost 2 bases, J lost 3 bases, and 10 bases lay in between. From germline, CDR1 is GTSNPN and CDR2 SVGIG (reference sequence). Sequencing was performed on peripheral blood. The clonotype was recovered from an elderly woman with acute or convalescent COVID-19. The rearrangement uses TRBV30 and TRBJ1-2; D gene ambiguous. In nucleotides, the CDR3 is TGTGCCTGGAGTACGGGGAGGGACTATGGCTACACCTTC. It encodes CAWSTGRDYGYTF.